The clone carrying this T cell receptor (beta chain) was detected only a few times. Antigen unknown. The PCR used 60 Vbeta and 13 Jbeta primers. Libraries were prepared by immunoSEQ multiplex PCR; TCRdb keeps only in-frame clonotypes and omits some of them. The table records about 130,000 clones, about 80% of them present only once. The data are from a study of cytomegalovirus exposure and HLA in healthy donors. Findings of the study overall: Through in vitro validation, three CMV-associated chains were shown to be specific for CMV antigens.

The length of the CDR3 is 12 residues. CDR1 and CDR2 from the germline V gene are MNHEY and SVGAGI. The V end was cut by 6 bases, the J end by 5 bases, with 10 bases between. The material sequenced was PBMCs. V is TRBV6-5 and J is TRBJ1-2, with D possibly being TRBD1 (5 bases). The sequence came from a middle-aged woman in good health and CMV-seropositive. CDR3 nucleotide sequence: TGTGCCAGCAGCCTGGGGGGATATGGCTACACCTTC. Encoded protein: CASSLGGYGYTF.